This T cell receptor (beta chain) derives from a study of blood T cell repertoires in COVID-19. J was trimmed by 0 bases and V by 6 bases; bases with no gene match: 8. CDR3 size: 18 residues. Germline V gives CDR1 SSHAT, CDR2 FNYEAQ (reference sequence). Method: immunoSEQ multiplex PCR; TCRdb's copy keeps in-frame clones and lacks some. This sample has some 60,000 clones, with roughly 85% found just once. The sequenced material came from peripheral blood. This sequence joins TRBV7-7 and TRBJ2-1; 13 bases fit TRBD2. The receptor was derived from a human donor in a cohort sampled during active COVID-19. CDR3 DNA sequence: TGTGCCAGCAGTCTGGGACTAGCGGGGTCAGGCTCCTACAATGAGCAGTTCTTC. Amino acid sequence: CASSLGLAGSGSYNEQFF.